This passage covers 32 T cell receptor beta chains from one sample sequenced in a study of vaccination effects on CD4 cells after COVID-19. Using immunoSEQ multiplex PCR, the repertoire was profiled, and TCRdb retains in-frame clones only, with some absent. The sample yields tens of thousands of clones, 55% to 75% seen once. Their antigen targets remain unknown. Expansion with viral peptide pools was applied to antigen-specific CD4+ T cells by the ViraFEST assay prior to sequencing. On roughly day 10 of culture, CD4+ T cells were separated out. None of the vaccinated had previously contracted SARS-CoV-2, and their nucleocapsid antibodies tested negative. The sample in question was CD4+ T cells from PBMCs cultured with HCoV-OC43 spike peptides, obtained before COVID-19 vaccination. Sample subset: HCoV-OC43 spike overlapping peptide pool stimulation. The receptor set was obtained from a human donor who received a COVID-19 vaccine.

The rearrangement joins TRBV3-1 (or the pseudogene TRBV3-2) to TRBJ1-4; D is possibly TRBD1 (6 bases). Germline V gene data show CDR1 as LGHDT and CDR2 as YNNKEL (reference sequence). V was pared by 1 base and J by 8 bases, with 11 bases between. The CDR3 loop spans 14 amino acids. In DNA form, the CDR3 reads TGTGCCAGCAGCCAAGCTGGGGGGCAGGAAAAACTGTTTTTT. It encodes CASSQAGGQEKLFF.

The count of this clone is one. The gene calls are TRBV6-5 and TRBJ2-3; D ambiguous. Per the germline V gene, CDR1 is MNHEY and CDR2 is SVGAGI. This CDR3 has 15 residues. Trimming stripped 4 bases from V and 3 bases from J, with 14 bases between. CDR3 region: CASSSATVSTDTQYF. The CDR3 region has the DNA TGTGCCAGCAGTTCCGCGACCGTCTCTACAGATACGCAGTATTTT.

The V gene is TRBV14, the J gene TRBJ1-2; D gene unclear. V lost 0 bases, J lost 4 bases, and 6 bases lay in between. The CDR3 totals 13 residues. CDR1 SGHDN and CDR2 FVKESK come from the germline V gene. In DNA, the CDR3 is TGTGCCAGCAGCCAAGATCACAGCTATGGCTACACCTTC. Its protein is CASSQDHSYGYTF.

V and J are TRBV4-1 and TRBJ2-7; no clear D gene. V was pared by 1 base and J by 1 base, with 20 bases between. The CDR3 totals 18 residues. Germline V lookup: CDR1 MGHRA, CDR2 YSYEKL. CDR3 in DNA: TGCGCCAGCAGCCAAGGGGGTTCAGTTGGCTCCATATCCTACGAGCAGTACTTC. Amino acid sequence: CASSQGGSVGSISYEQYF.

The chain uses TRBV5-1 and TRBJ1-3, with a tentative D call TRBD1 (5 bases). There are 18 residues in the CDR3. Germline values: CDR1 SGHRS, CDR2 YFSETQ. With 0 bases removed from V and 3 bases from J, the gap between germline ends came to 19 bases. The CDR3 DNA sequence: TGCGCCAGCAGCTTGGAGGGGTCGGCCGGTCCCGGTGGAAACACCATATATTTT. Amino acids: CASSLEGSAGPGGNTIYF.

V is TRBV5-1 and J is TRBJ2-5; D perhaps matches TRBD1 (5 bases). V was cut by 4 bases and J by 2 bases, with 21 bases left in between. There are 17 residues in the CDR3. In germline, CDR1 is SGHRS, CDR2 YFSETQ. CDR3 region: CASSLQPKGAAQETQYF. The CDR3 coding sequence is TGCGCCAGCAGCCTCCAGCCTAAAGGGGCAGCTCAAGAGACCCAGTACTTC. The full variable domain, its missing parts supplied by reference TRBV5-1 and TRBJ2-5, is KAGVTQTPRYLIKTRGQQVTLSCSPISGHRSVSWYQQTPGQGLQFLFEYFSETQRNKGNFPGRFSGRQFSNSRSEMNVSTLELGDSALYLCASSLQPKGAAQETQYFGPGTRLLVL.

This clone appeared once. V usage is TRBV2 and J usage is TRBJ2-7; TRBD2 matches 9 bases. The CDR3 has 14 residues. Germline CDR1 and CDR2: SNHLY and FYNNEI. Losses at the gene ends were 6 bases for V and 4 bases for J; bases not matched to a gene: 7. CDR3 in amino acids: CASRDLAGPYEQYF. CDR3 in DNA: TGTGCCAGCAGGGACCTAGCGGGACCTTACGAGCAGTACTTC.

The chain has TRBV5-1 and TRBJ2-2, with 11 nucleotides matching TRBD1. CDR1 and CDR2 from the germline V gene are SGHRS and YFSETQ. V dropped 4 bases and J dropped 7; count of bases not matched to a gene: 9. This CDR3 comprises 16 residues. The CDR3 DNA reads TGCGCCAGCAGCCGTACTGGACAGGGGGCGGTCGGGGAGCTGTTTTTT. Its protein is CASSRTGQGAVGELFF.

The V and J genes are TRBV12-3 or TRBV12-4 and TRBJ1-5, with D possibly TRBD1 on 5 matching bases. This CDR3 spans 13 amino acids. Trimming pared 5 bases from V and 5 bases from J, leaving 10 bases between. The chain's CDR3 is CASSSLGDQPQHF. CDR3 nucleotides: TGTGCCAGCAGTAGCTTAGGGGATCAGCCCCAGCATTTT.

The gene calls are TRBV5-6 and TRBJ2-5; no definite D call. The V end was cut by 0 bases, the J end by 2 bases, with 5 bases between. The CDR3 is 13 residues long. Germline lookup yields CDR1 SGHDT and CDR2 YYEEEE. CDR3 sequence reads: CASSLGPQETQYF. CDR3 in DNA: TGTGCCAGCAGCTTGGGTCCTCAAGAGACCCAGTACTTC.

This chain uses TRBV12-3 or TRBV12-4 with TRBJ1-2, with a weak D call TRBD1 (6 bases). V was pared by 3 bases and J by 7 bases, with 12 bases between. The CDR3 is 13 amino acids. Here the CDR3 reads CASSFWGAAGYTF. The CDR3 DNA reads TGTGCCAGCAGTTTTTGGGGGGCGGCTGGCTACACCTTC.

This sequence joins TRBV27 and TRBJ2-7, with D unclear. This CDR3 region has 15 residues. Per germline, CDR1 MNHEY and CDR2 SMNVEV (reference sequence). The V end lost 7 bases, the J end lost 0 bases, and 16 bases lay between the germline ends. This CDR3 is CASKPNAVGSYEQYF. The CDR3 nucleotides are TGTGCCAGCAAACCAAATGCGGTGGGCTCCTACGAGCAGTACTTC.

This chain links TRBV30 with TRBJ1-5; D might be TRBD1 (5 bases). Germline V gene sequence: CDR1 GTSNPN, CDR2 SVGIG (reference sequence). Trimming removed 2 bases at V and 2 bases at J, with 7 bases between. The CDR3 has 13 amino acids. The CDR3, as DNA: TGTGCCTGGAGTTTACAGGGCAATCAGCCCCAGCATTTT. As protein: CAWSLQGNQPQHF.

The J gene is TRBJ2-3, the V gene TRBV7-8; 8 positions agree with TRBD2. CDR3 length: 15 residues. Germline assignment: CDR1 SGHVS and CDR2 FQNEAQ. The trim removed 5 bases at V and 4 bases at J, leaving 8 bases unmatched. The CDR3 region is CASSPGLGVADTQYF. Here the CDR3 DNA reads TGTGCCAGCAGCCCGGGACTAGGAGTAGCAGATACGCAGTATTTT.

This clone was observed a handful of times. A read error may account for a junction end that differs from germline. J is TRBJ2-2 and V is TRBV12-5; 10 bases fit TRBD1. This CDR3 region has 14 residues. From germline, CDR1 is LGHNT and CDR2 FRNRAP. CDR3 loop: CARGRDRGHRGAVF. CDR3 in DNA: TGTGCTAGGGGCCGGGACAGGGGACACCGGGGAGCTGTTTTT.

This chain joins TRBV2 and TRBJ2-1; D possibly corresponds to TRBD1 (6 bases). The V end lost 6 bases, the J end lost 5 bases, and 14 bases lay between the germline ends. Germline values: CDR1 SNHLY, CDR2 FYNNEI. The CDR3 has 14 residues. This CDR3 reads CASSLRGYNNEQFF. The CDR3 nucleotides are TGTGCCAGCAGCCTAAGGGGGTATAACAATGAGCAGTTCTTC.

This clone was observed a few times. The rearrangement joins TRBV5-6 to TRBJ2-1; a weak D match, TRBD1 (6 bases). The CDR3 extends over 16 amino acids. Per the germline V gene, CDR1 is SGHDT and CDR2 is YYEEEE. The ends were cut back, 5 bases at V and 6 bases at J, with 21 bases in the middle. CDR3 residues: CASSSLTTGFGNEQFF. DNA for the CDR3: TGTGCCAGCAGTTCTCTAACTACAGGGTTTGGCAATGAGCAGTTCTTC.

The rearrangement joins TRBV18 to TRBJ1-5; weak D call: TRBD1 (6 bases). V was shortened by 5 bases and J by 16 bases, with 18 bases between the two germline ends. Germline assignment: CDR1 KGHSH and CDR2 LQKENI. This CDR3 contains 12 residues. In DNA form, the CDR3 reads TGTGCCAGCTCATCGGACAGTTCCCTTCTACATTTT. Protein: CASSSDSSLLHF.

This clone came up once. J is TRBJ1-2 and V is TRBV25-1; the D is unclear. The CDR3 spans 13 residues. Per germline, CDR1 MGHDK and CDR2 SYGVNS. V lost 3 bases, J lost 1 base, and 6 bases lay in between. The chain's CDR3 is CASSEDDNYGYTF. The CDR3 bases are TGTGCCAGCAGTGAGGACGATAACTATGGCTACACCTTC.

The chain recombines TRBV11-1 with TRBJ2-5; the match to TRBD2 covers 7 bases. Losses at the gene ends were 1 base for V and 3 bases for J; bases not matched to a gene: 5. Per germline, CDR1 SGHAT and CDR2 FQDESV (reference sequence). The CDR3 runs 15 residues. CDR3 bases: TGTGCCAGCAGCTTAGTCGGTCTAGCGGAAGAGACCCAGTACTTC. This translates into CASSLVGLAEETQYF.

This clone was recorded only once. The chain is built from TRBV7-2 and TRBJ1-2, with 8 positions matching TRBD1. The V gene's germline CDR1 is SGHTA and CDR2 FQGNSA. This CDR3 spans 14 amino acids. V was pared by 3 bases and J by 8 bases, with 8 bases of the junction left unmatched. CDR3 sequence: CASSFAGAGGGYTF. The CDR3 DNA reads as TGTGCCAGCAGCTTCGCTGGGGCAGGGGGCGGCTACACCTTC.

The rearrangement joins TRBV6-6 to TRBJ1-1; tentative D call: TRBD1 (5 bases). The V end was cut by 6 bases, the J end by 3 bases, with 17 bases between. Germline V lookup: CDR1 MNHNY, CDR2 SVGAGI (reference sequence). The CDR3 covers 15 residues. The CDR3 reads CASSSRGTADTEAFF. CDR3 in DNA: TGTGCCAGCAGCTCGAGAGGGACGGCCGACACTGAAGCTTTCTTT.

The rearrangement joins TRBV2 to TRBJ2-3; 8 bases agree with TRBD2. V trimming: 6 bases; J trimming: 2 bases; junction bases outside the gene matches: 7. CDR3 length: 15 residues. In germline, CDR1 is SNHLY, CDR2 FYNNEI. The CDR3 is CASRPLAAPTDTQYF. The DNA of the CDR3 is TGTGCCAGCAGACCACTAGCGGCACCCACAGATACGCAGTATTTT.

Concerning this clone itself: At one end, the junction sequence differs from germline, possibly due to a read error. This rearrangement joins TRBV12-5 to TRBJ1-4; 10 nucleotides line up with TRBD1. The CDR3 runs to 13 residues. Germline V gives CDR1 LGHNT, CDR2 FRNRAP. In nucleotides, the CDR3 is TGTGCTAGTGGCTTGGACAGGGGGGAAAAACTGTTTTTT. Amino acids: CASGLDRGEKLFF. The variable domain in full, completed from reference TRBV12-5 and TRBJ1-4, reads DARVTQTPRHKVTEMGQEVTMRCQPILGHNTVFWYRQTMMQGLELLAYFRNRAPLDDSGMPKDRFSAEMPDATLATLKIQPSEPRDSAVYFCASGLDRGEKLFFGSGTQLSVL.

The chain couples TRBV25-1 to TRBJ2-3, with no clear D. The germline V gene has CDR1 MGHDK and CDR2 SYGVNS. Trimming removed 6 bases at V and 8 bases at J, with 21 bases between. This CDR3 has 15 residues. DNA for the CDR3: TGTGCCAGCAGAGAGACCTCGGCTAGTCCAGTTACGCAGTATTTT. Translated, it gives CASRETSASPVTQYF.

Concerning this clone: The sample holds other DNA sequences that translate to the same CDR3. The chain employs TRBV18 and TRBJ2-2; 9 bases are shared with TRBD1. Trimming at V came to 3 bases and at J to 2 bases, leaving 4 bases not matched to a gene. The germline CDR1 and CDR2 sequences are KGHSH and LQKENI. The CDR3 is 16 residues long. The CDR3 protein is CASSPPTGGNTGELFF. In DNA, the CDR3 is TGTGCCAGCTCACCTCCGACAGGGGGTAACACCGGGGAGCTGTTTTTT. Using reference TRBV18 and TRBJ2-2 for the parts outside the CDR3, the full variable domain is NAGVMQNPRHLVRRRGQEARLRCSPMKGHSHVYWYRQLPEEGLKFMVYLQKENIIDESGMPKERFSAEFPKEGPSILRIQQVVRGDSAAYFCASSPPTGGNTGELFFGEGSRLTVL.

The V and J genes are TRBV5-1 and TRBJ2-3, with 7 bases aligning to TRBD2. There are 16 residues in the CDR3. The junction had 7 bases not matched to a gene; V was cut back by 2 bases and J by 1 base. The germline V gene encodes CDR1 SGHRS and CDR2 YFSETQ. The CDR3 loop reads CASSFEASGGTDTQYF. CDR3 coding DNA: TGCGCCAGCAGCTTCGAGGCTAGCGGAGGCACAGATACGCAGTATTTT.

V and J are TRBV27 and TRBJ1-5, with unresolved D. Germline V gene lookup returns CDR1 MNHEY and CDR2 SMNVEV (reference sequence). Trimming took off 6 bases at V and 0 bases at J, with 12 bases between the two ends. CDR3 length equals 15 residues. The CDR3 nucleotides read TGTGCCAGCAGCATAATCTGGGGTAGCAATCAGCCCCAGCATTTT. Amino acid sequence: CASSIIWGSNQPQHF.

The V call is TRBV6-5, the J call TRBJ1-4; no definite D call. With 6 bases removed from V and 5 bases from J, the gap between germline ends came to 10 bases. The CDR3 contains 13 residues. From germline, CDR1 is MNHEY and CDR2 SVGAGI. The CDR3 is CASREYPNEKLFF. The DNA of the CDR3 is TGTGCCAGCAGAGAGTACCCAAATGAAAAACTGTTTTTT.

This clone was counted between two and nine times. This rearrangement joins TRBV19 to TRBJ2-1; perhaps TRBD2 as D (6 bases). The CDR3 spans 15 residues. CDR1 and CDR2 (germline): LNHDA, SQIVND (reference sequence). Trimming took off 7 bases at V and 0 bases at J, with 13 bases between the two ends. CDR3 DNA sequence: TGTGCCAGTAAGTCGCTAGCGCACTCCTACAATGAGCAGTTCTTC. This gives the protein CASKSLAHSYNEQFF.

This chain connects TRBV5-5 to TRBJ1-2, with a weak D call TRBD1 (6 bases). The germline V gene has CDR1 SGHKS and CDR2 YYEKEE (reference sequence). The CDR3 is made up of 14 amino acids. Trimming removed 7 bases at V and 6 bases at J, with 19 bases between. The CDR3 protein is CASSKEGGIDGYTF. The CDR3 DNA sequence: TGTGCCAGCTCGAAAGAGGGGGGCATCGATGGCTACACCTTC.

This clone showed up just a few times. The rearrangement joins TRBV27 to TRBJ2-2, with TRBD1 matching over 11 bases. This CDR3 is 18 amino acids long. Germline loops: CDR1 MNHEY, CDR2 SMNVEV (reference sequence). Trimming cost V 2 bases and J 4 bases; bases outside gene matches: 9. CDR3 nucleotide sequence: TGTGCCAGCAGTTTAGACCGGACAGGGGGCGCGGGCACCGGGGAGCTGTTTTTT. Amino acids: CASSLDRTGGAGTGELFF.